What follows is one T cell receptor beta chain and its context. Its antigen is unknown. CD45RO-negative, CCR7-selected cells formed the naive CD8 fraction, which excluded terminally differentiated effector memory CD45RA+ cells. This CDR3 spans 14 amino acids. V shed 2 bases and J shed 4 bases, with 12 bases lying between them. The V gene's germline CDR1 is SEHNR and CDR2 FQNEAQ (reference sequence). This entry is derived from a study of shared clonotypes between healthy human individuals. Study results and caveats: Of the naive CD4 clonotypes, roughly 5% were shared across a few donors.

The authors ran the assay at deep level. Profiling relied on immunoSEQ multiplex PCR, and the TCRdb table lists in-frame clones only, not all of them. This table has under 600,000 clones, more than 95% appearing once. The sequenced sample was naive CD8+ T cells sorted from blood. The receptor was isolated from a man younger than 45 in good health. This chain joins TRBV7-9 and TRBJ2-7; no firm D call. CDR3 DNA sequence: TGTGCCAGCAGCTTATCAGGAAAGGCATACGAGCAGTACTTC. Translation gives CASSLSGKAYEQYF. Together with reference TRBV7-9 and TRBJ2-7, the CDR3 gives the full variable domain: DTGVSQNPRHKITKRGQNVTFRCDPISEHNRLYWYRQTLGQGPEFLTYFQNEAQLEKSRLLSDRFSAERPKGSFSTLEIQRTEQGDSAMYLCASSLSGKAYEQYFGPGTRLTVT.